Sequencing of this T cell receptor (beta chain) was carried out in a study of T cells expressing NK-cell markers (dated by TCRdb to 2018 to 2020). Notes on the research overall: TCR beta-chain repertoires were profiled in sorted CD3+CD56+NKG2C+, CD3+CD56+NKG2C- and CD3+CD56-NKG2C+ T-cell subsets from several donors. Among the eight sequenced donors, only one was HCMV-seronegative, while the other seven were HCMV-seropositive. Libraries were sequenced as 2 x 150 bp reads on Illumina HiSeq 2000/2500, MiSeq or NextSeq. The eight sequenced donors were randomly selected healthy volunteers, three men and five women. The paper as a whole reports these results and caveats: Whether the expanded NKG2C-expressing T cell clones were specific for HCMV antigens was left unclear. Those dominant clonotypes were again the most abundant among CD3+CD56-NKG2C+ cells in a handful of donors, at 28.3-60.1%. In over 5 donors, the dominant CD3+CD56+NKG2C+ clonotypes were among the top 10 CD8+ clonotypes and accounted for 1.0-7.0% of CD8+ T cells.

Taken from the germline V gene (reference sequence), the CDR1 and CDR2 loops are SEHNR and FQNEAQ. Spanning cysteine to phenylalanine, the CDR3 consists of 13 amino acids. No DNA sequence is on record. Details on this clonotype: Its antigen remains unidentified.

Instrument on record: Illumina HiSeq 2000. The TCR beta cDNA libraries were made using 5'RACE template switching, a step that added both a universal primer site and unique molecular identifiers. Synthesis of cDNA was primed from the TCR beta constant segment and was followed by two consecutive PCR amplification steps. Concerning the study's data processing: MIGEC handled demultiplexing of the reads and grouping by UMI, while MiTCR was used to assemble and quantify clonotypes. To exclude erroneous sequences, any TCR cDNA sequence not supported by at least two reads was discarded. Downstream repertoire analysis used the tcR package, and clonotypes were matched across fractions by CDR3 nucleotide sequence plus V segment. VDJmatch was used to annotate antigen specificity against VDJdb, with one amino acid substitution in CDR3 allowed. Following TCRdb reprocessing, every CDR3 protein sequence forms one entry, and DNA is not provided. The V and J calls, along with clone size, are taken from TCRdb and not from the paper's own processing. The sample's table lists a count of approximately 110,000 distinct CDR3 sequences. The ten largest make up approximately 17% of the sample.

To determine HCMV serostatus, a commercial ELISA kit was used to detect HCMV-specific IgG in serum. Peripheral blood mononuclear cells were isolated from blood by Ficoll density gradient centrifugation. This chain joins TRBV7-9 to TRBJ2-1; with no DNA, the TCRdb D assignment of TRBD1 cannot be verified. This TCR was sampled from a woman between 18 and 75 years old in good health. Sequences were obtained from blood T cells: a sorted CD56 or NKG2C T cell subset, CD4+ or CD8+ T cells, or bulk PBMC T cells (not recorded which). The CDR3 in this case is CASSPDRHNEQFF.